This TCR beta chain originates from a study of cytomegalovirus exposure and HLA in healthy donors. Per the germline V gene, CDR1 is SGHNT and CDR2 is YENEEA. The V gene lost 3 bases and the J gene lost 2 bases, with 9 bases spanning the gap. This CDR3 is built from 14 residues. This PCR relied on a set of 60 Vbeta primers and 13 Jbeta primers. Produced via immunoSEQ multiplex PCR; TCRdb's table is partial and in-frame only. The sample holds around 71,000 clones, around 66% seen once. This clonotype was sampled from a male donor in good health and CMV-seropositive. The sequenced material came from PBMCs. This rearrangement joins TRBV11-3 to TRBJ2-3; D is possibly TRBD1 (5 bases). CDR3 nucleotides: TGTGCCAGCAGCTTGGACACTAACACAGATACGCAGTATTTT. Its translation: CASSLDTNTDTQYF. Using reference TRBV11-3 and TRBJ2-3 for the parts outside the CDR3, the full variable domain is EAGVVQSPRYKIIEKKQPVAFWCNPISGHNTLYWYLQNLGQGPELLIRYENEEAVDDSQLPKDRFSAERLKGVDSTLKIQPAELGDSAVYLCASSLDTNTDTQYFGPGTRLTVL.